This T cell receptor beta chain was identified during a study of blood T cell repertoires in COVID-19. As for the study in general: The United States, Italy and Spain provided the acute and convalescent COVID-19 samples. Sources were T cells, B-cell-depleted T cells, or PBMCs; the material itself was cDNA or gDNA.

Under the authors' procedure: For nucleated cells, counts were estimated from reference gene primer amplification. Sequencing used immunoSEQ multiplex PCR; TCRdb keeps in-frame clones, though not all of them. Clone size and V and J calls were adopted from that table, with D and trimming inferred from the DNA. The sample shows 100,000 or so clones, around 76% of them seen only once. The germline gives CDR1 SGDLS, CDR2 YYNGEE. CDR3 length equals 15 residues. V gave up 3 bases and J gave up 2 bases, with 15 bases separating them. This chain links TRBV9 with TRBJ2-7; the D gene is possibly TRBD1 (6 bases). Sample: peripheral blood. The sequence came from a woman in her seventies with acute or convalescent COVID-19. In DNA form, the CDR3 reads TGTGCCAGCAGCGAATATGGGACACCGGCCTACGAGCAGTACTTC. Translation: CASSEYGTPAYEQYF.